This passage covers 28 T cell receptor beta chains from one sample sequenced in a study of Tregs in tolerant kidney transplant recipients. Assay used: immunoSEQ multiplex PCR; TCRdb lists only in-frame clones, some missing. The table shows about 77,000 clones, with roughly 98% occurring only once. This material consisted of CD4+ T cells from blood, taken before the transplant. Every receptor here comes from a human donor who received a combined kidney and bone marrow transplant.

V and J are TRBV19 and TRBJ1-2, with D possibly being TRBD1 (5 bases). The V end was cut by 5 bases, the J end by 7 bases, with 17 bases between. Germline assignment: CDR1 LNHDA and CDR2 SQIVND (reference sequence). CDR3 length: 14 residues. In nucleotides, the CDR3 is TGTGCCAGTAGTCGACAACCCAGGGCTGGTGGCTACACCTTC. This codes for CASSRQPRAGGYTF. The variable domain in full, completed from reference TRBV19 and TRBJ1-2, reads DGGITQSPKYLFRKEGQNVTLSCEQNLNHDAMYWYRQDPGQGLRLIYYSQIVNDFQKGDIAEGYSVSREKKESFPLTVTSAQKNPTAFYLCASSRQPRAGGYTFGSGTRLTVV.

The chain joins TRBV5-1 to TRBJ2-1; 11 bases match TRBD2. V lost 0 bases, J lost 3 bases, and 2 bases stayed unmatched. The CDR3 is made up of 16 amino acids. Germline CDR1 and CDR2: SGHRS and YFSETQ. This CDR3 reads CASSLAGTSGYNEQFF. CDR3 DNA: TGCGCCAGCAGCTTGGCCGGGACTAGCGGCTACAATGAGCAGTTCTTC.

The count of this clone is one. This chain uses TRBV6-5 with TRBJ1-1, with D possibly matching TRBD1 (5 bases). From germline, CDR1 is MNHEY and CDR2 SVGAGI. Trimming took 5 bases from V and 11 from J, leaving 18 bases between them. CDR3 length: 13 amino acids. The CDR3 sequence is CASSPQGRVEAFF. The CDR3 DNA reads as TGTGCCAGCAGTCCCCAGGGAAGAGTGGAGGCTTTCTTT.

The chain employs TRBV4-3 and TRBJ1-2; TRBD1 agrees at 9 bases. Germline V gene lookup returns CDR1 LGHNA and CDR2 YSLEER. This CDR3 region has 13 residues. V was pared by 4 bases and J by 8 bases, with 5 bases of the junction left unmatched. The CDR3 DNA is TGCGCCAGCAGCCGCCGGACAGGGGTGGGCTACACCTTC. Translation gives CASSRRTGVGYTF.

The chain couples TRBV9 to TRBJ2-6; 9 nucleotides align to TRBD1. This CDR3 spans 18 amino acids. Germline CDR1 and CDR2: SGDLS and YYNGEE. The junction had 12 bases not matched to a gene; V was cut back by 4 bases and J by 4 bases. The CDR3 spells CASSSSGQGLYGANVLTF. The CDR3 DNA reads as TGTGCCAGCAGCTCCTCCGGACAGGGGCTGTACGGGGCCAACGTCCTGACTTTC.

CDR3 sequence (DNA): TGTGCCAGCAGCCCGGGACAGGGTTTCAACGAGCAGTACTTC. Its translation: CASSPGQGFNEQYF. The J gene is TRBJ2-7, the V gene TRBV27; 9 bases are shared with TRBD1. The CDR3 extends over 14 amino acids. Germline CDR1 MNHEY, CDR2 SMNVEV (reference sequence). V was clipped by 6 bases and J by 5 bases; unmatched bases: 8.

The V gene is TRBV7-2, the J gene TRBJ2-7; 10 bases fit TRBD2. V shed 4 bases, J shed 3 bases, and the junction held 3 bases outside the gene matches. The CDR3 consists of 14 residues. The germline V gene encodes CDR1 SGHTA and CDR2 FQGNSA. CDR3 loop: CASSSSGGVYEQYF. The CDR3 coding sequence is TGTGCCAGCAGCTCCAGCGGGGGGGTCTACGAGCAGTACTTC.

The chain is built from TRBV5-6 and TRBJ2-7; maybe TRBD2 (5 bases). Germline CDR1 reads SGHDT; CDR2 reads YYEEEE. V gave up 0 bases and J gave up 3 bases, with 13 bases separating them. The CDR3 is made up of 15 amino acids. The CDR3 bases are TGTGCCAGCAGCTTGGCCTTATCGGGGAACTACGAGCAGTACTTC. It is translated as CASSLALSGNYEQYF. The entire variable domain, with the rest obtained from reference TRBV5-6 and TRBJ2-7, is as follows: DAGVTQSPTHLIKTRGQQVTLRCSPKSGHDTVSWYQQALGQGPQFIFQYYEEEERQRGNFPDRFSGHQFPNYSSELNVNALLLGDSALYLCASSLALSGNYEQYFGPGTRLTVT.

This clone was seen just once. The chain has TRBV7-6 and TRBJ2-2; weak D call: TRBD1 (8 bases). In germline, CDR1 is SGHVS, CDR2 FNYEAQ. The CDR3 has 16 residues. Trimming pared 1 base from V and 4 bases from J, leaving 13 bases between. The CDR3 here is CASSLEQGEGTGELFF. The CDR3 DNA is TGTGCCAGCAGCTTAGAACAGGGGGAGGGCACCGGGGAGCTGTTTTTT.

Written as DNA, the CDR3 is TGTGCCAGCAGTTTAAGCCCTAGCGGGGGACCCTACGAGCAGTACTTC. Protein product: CASSLSPSGGPYEQYF. The rearrangement links TRBV28 to TRBJ2-7; 10 bases are shared with TRBD2. The germline V gene has CDR1 MDHEN and CDR2 SYDVKM. V lost 2 bases to trimming and J lost 2 bases; unmatched junction nucleotides: 6. This CDR3 has 16 residues.

The V and J genes are TRBV6-4 and TRBJ2-1; weak D call: TRBD2 (6 bases). The V gene lost 6 bases and the J gene lost 6 bases, with 18 bases spanning the gap. The CDR3 runs 15 residues. Germline lookup yields CDR1 MRHNA and CDR2 SNTAGT. The CDR3 loop is CASRRSGSISNEQFF. The CDR3 DNA reads TGTGCCAGCAGGAGAAGCGGGTCTATTTCCAATGAGCAGTTCTTC.

The chain joins TRBV28 to TRBJ1-6; D is ambiguous. The CDR3 runs to 14 residues. In germline, CDR1 is MDHEN, CDR2 SYDVKM. Trimming stripped 2 bases from V and 8 bases from J, with 10 bases between. For the CDR3, the DNA is TGTGCCAGCAGTTTACCGGGAGTGTATTCACCCCTCCACTTT. Translated, it gives CASSLPGVYSPLHF.

The chain couples TRBV6-5 to TRBJ1-3; no firm D call. The CDR3 extends over 13 amino acids. Germline V lookup: CDR1 MNHEY, CDR2 SVGAGI. V was cut by 9 bases and J by 0 bases, with 9 bases left in between. CDR3 amino acids: CASGRDSGNTIYF. In nucleotides, the CDR3 is TGTGCCAGTGGACGGGACTCTGGAAACACCATATATTTT.

The V and J genes are TRBV7-3 and TRBJ2-1; 11 bases match TRBD2. The CDR3 has 14 amino acids. CDR1 and CDR2 (germline): SGHTA, FQGTGA. The J segment lost 7 bases and the V segment lost 2 bases, leaving 1 base of the junction unmatched. For the CDR3, the DNA is TGTGCCAGCAGCTTAGCTAGCGGGAGGAATGAGCAGTTCTTC. This codes for CASSLASGRNEQFF. Drawing the rest from reference TRBV7-3 and TRBJ2-1, the complete variable domain is GAGVSQTPSNKVTEKGKYVELRCDPISGHTALYWYRQSLGQGPEFLIYFQGTGAADDSGLPNDRFFAVRPEGSVSTLKIQRTERGDSAVYLCASSLASGRNEQFFGPGTRLTVL.

The chain combines TRBV5-4 with TRBJ2-6, with 8 bases lining up with TRBD2. The CDR3 is 17 amino acids. V lost 1 base to trimming and J lost 0 bases; unmatched junction nucleotides: 3. The V gene's germline CDR1 is SGHNT and CDR2 YYREEE (reference sequence). The CDR3 loop is CASSLWRGASGANVLTF. CDR3 DNA sequence: TGTGCCAGCAGCTTGTGGCGGGGGGCCTCTGGGGCCAACGTCCTGACTTTC.

The chain couples TRBV4-2 to TRBJ2-2; D is perhaps TRBD1 (6 bases). Trimming removed 4 bases at V and 6 bases at J, with 18 bases between. The CDR3 loop spans 16 amino acids. Germline CDR1 and CDR2: LGHNA and YNFKEQ. CDR3 residues: CASSPDSFGLAGELFF. DNA for the CDR3: TGTGCCAGCAGCCCGGACAGTTTTGGCCTGGCCGGGGAGCTGTTTTTT.

This clone occurred once. This sequence joins TRBV7-2 and TRBJ2-1; the match to TRBD1 covers 8 bases. Germline CDR1 is SGHTA and CDR2 is FQGNSA. This CDR3 comprises 13 residues. J lost 7 bases, V lost 5 bases, and 4 bases had no gene match. CDR3 in amino acids: CASSGQGLNEQFF. The CDR3 bases are TGTGCCAGCAGCGGACAGGGATTGAATGAGCAGTTCTTC.

In nucleotides, the CDR3 is TGTGCCAGCAGCTTAGGCGGGCCCTCCTCCTACAATGAGCAGTTCTTC. The encoded protein is CASSLGGPSSYNEQFF. The rearrangement joins TRBV11-3 to TRBJ2-1; perhaps TRBD2 as D (5 bases). V lost 1 base and J 0 bases, leaving 10 bases between the germline ends. CDR3 length equals 16 residues. Germline V gene sequence: CDR1 SGHNT, CDR2 YENEEA.

The chain combines TRBV5-6 with TRBJ2-7; maybe TRBD1 (5 bases). The V end lost 0 bases, the J end lost 0 bases, and 10 bases lay between the germline ends. CDR1 SGHDT and CDR2 YYEEEE come from the germline V gene. The CDR3 has 15 residues. In DNA form, the CDR3 reads TGTGCCAGCAGCTTGGACAGGCCTCTCTCCTACGAGCAGTACTTC. Translated, it gives CASSLDRPLSYEQYF.

The genes are TRBV5-1 and TRBJ2-3; 8 nucleotides agree with TRBD1. V shed 0 bases and J 1 base; nucleotides not matched to a gene: 1. The CDR3 sequence is 15 residues long. The germline V gene has CDR1 SGHRS and CDR2 YFSETQ. CDR3 loop: CASSLAGQGTDTQYF. The CDR3 nucleotides are TGCGCCAGCAGCTTGGCGGGACAGGGCACAGATACGCAGTATTTT.

V usage is TRBV9 and J usage is TRBJ2-7; a possible D gene is TRBD2 (6 bases). This CDR3 region has 14 residues. Trimming removed 1 base at V and 4 bases at J, with 12 bases between. Germline V gives CDR1 SGDLS, CDR2 YYNGEE. Here the CDR3 reads CASSVRGLGYEQYF. CDR3 coding DNA: TGTGCCAGCAGCGTACGGGGGTTAGGGTACGAGCAGTACTTC.

The V gene is TRBV6-1, the J gene TRBJ1-5; TRBD1 matches 9 bases. V was clipped by 8 bases and J by 6 bases; unmatched bases: 8. The germline V gene has CDR1 MNHNS and CDR2 SASEGT. The CDR3 runs to 14 residues. For the CDR3, the DNA is TGTGCCAGCCGGTGGGACAGGGTGAGTCAGCCCCAGCATTTT. Translation: CASRWDRVSQPQHF.

The V call is TRBV5-1, the J call TRBJ2-3, with D possibly TRBD1 on 6 matching bases. The germline V gene has CDR1 SGHRS and CDR2 YFSETQ. The CDR3 contains 15 residues. V was shortened by 4 bases and J by 4 bases, with 16 bases between the two germline ends. CDR3 amino acids: CASSIGQFVSDTQYF. The CDR3 nucleotides are TGCGCCAGCAGCATCGGACAGTTCGTCTCAGATACGCAGTATTTT.

V gene TRBV11-2 combines with J gene TRBJ2-1; D might be TRBD2 (5 bases). The germline V gene encodes CDR1 SGHAT and CDR2 FQNNGV. Trimming removed 5 bases at V and 7 bases at J, with 18 bases between. The CDR3 totals 15 residues. The CDR3 region has the DNA TGTGCCAGCAGCCCCCGGGGTACGATAGTAAATGAGCAGTTCTTC. Its protein product is CASSPRGTIVNEQFF.

The chain links TRBV30 to TRBJ2-5; the D is unclear. Germline values: CDR1 GTSNPN, CDR2 SVGIG (reference sequence). V was shortened by 0 bases and J by 3 bases, with 11 bases between the two germline ends. The CDR3 consists of 14 residues. CDR3: CAWSVSRVKETQYF. CDR3 sequence (DNA): TGTGCCTGGAGTGTAAGTCGGGTCAAAGAGACCCAGTACTTC.

The rearrangement links TRBV6-4 to TRBJ1-1, with a tentative D call TRBD1 (6 bases). V was trimmed by 4 bases and J by 6 bases, leaving 12 bases between them. Germline V gives CDR1 MRHNA, CDR2 SNTAGT. This CDR3 comprises 13 residues. CDR3 residues: CASSVGGNAEAFF. In nucleotides, the CDR3 is TGTGCCAGCAGTGTTGGGGGCAACGCTGAAGCTTTCTTT.

This chain uses TRBV13 with TRBJ1-2, with D unclear. V dropped 5 bases and J dropped 2 bases, with 12 bases sitting between them. The CDR3 has 14 residues. Germline lookup yields CDR1 PRHDT and CDR2 FYEKMQ (reference sequence). CDR3 amino acids: CASSPRAGNYGYTF. In DNA, the CDR3 is TGTGCCAGCAGCCCTAGGGCGGGGAACTATGGCTACACCTTC. Supplemented by reference TRBV13 and TRBJ1-2, the full variable domain reads AAGVIQSPRHLIKEKRETATLKCYPIPRHDTVYWYQQGPGQDPQFLISFYEKMQSDKGSIPDRFSAQQFSDYHSELNMSSLELGDSALYFCASSPRAGNYGYTFGSGTRLTVV.

This rearrangement joins TRBV4-2 to TRBJ2-1, with 16 bases lining up with TRBD2. The CDR3 is 18 residues long. J gave up 4 bases and V 1 base, and 4 bases lay outside the gene matches. The germline V gene has CDR1 LGHNA and CDR2 YNFKEQ. The CDR3 reads CASSQGGLAGGQYNEQFF. The CDR3 nucleotides are TGTGCCAGCAGCCAAGGGGGACTAGCGGGGGGGCAATACAATGAGCAGTTCTTC.